This T cell receptor (beta chain) was sequenced in a study of OX40 agonist ivuxolimab in advanced cancers. Clones were sequenced by immunoSEQ multiplex PCR, and TCRdb holds only the in-frame ones, with some missing. The repertoire includes approximately 64,000 clones, about 87% of them detected once, and about 2.7% sits in the top ten. This CDR3 is built from 12 residues. V lost 6 bases, J lost 0 bases, and 4 bases lay in between. The TCR comes from an adult with an advanced solid tumor such as melanoma, head and neck, liver or kidney cancer. This chain connects TRBV5-3 to TRBJ2-1, with no clear D. TRBV5-3 is noted as an ORF with a role that remains uncertain. Sequences were derived from CD4+ or CD8+ T cells sorted from blood, sampled in a trial of the OX40 agonist ivuxolimab. This chain's CDR3 is CARTDSYNEQFF. The DNA of the CDR3 is TGTGCCAGAACCGACTCCTACAATGAGCAGTTCTTC.